The 16 T cell receptor beta chains below were found in one sample sequenced in a study of blood T cell repertoires in COVID-19. Clones were sequenced by immunoSEQ multiplex PCR, and TCRdb holds only the in-frame ones, with some missing. The sample contains about 42,000 clones, 70% to 85% of which appear only once. The sample taken for sequencing was peripheral blood. The receptor source for this set is a human donor in a cohort sampled during active COVID-19.

The chain is built from TRBV27 and TRBJ1-2; D is unresolved. The V end was cut by 7 bases, the J end by 8 bases, with 20 bases between. There are 14 residues in the CDR3. Per germline, CDR1 MNHEY and CDR2 SMNVEV (reference sequence). The CDR3 sequence: CASKLADRSWGYTF. CDR3 in DNA: TGTGCCAGCAAATTGGCGGATCGGTCGTGGGGCTACACCTTC.

CDR3 bases: TGTGCCAGCAGCCACGGACAGGGATGGGGTTCACCCCTCCACTTT. Translating gives CASSHGQGWGSPLHF. The rearrangement links TRBV13 to TRBJ1-6; 8 bases are shared with TRBD1. J was trimmed by 9 bases and V by 5 bases; bases with no gene match: 9. Germline V gene sequence: CDR1 PRHDT, CDR2 FYEKMQ (reference sequence). The CDR3 sequence is 15 residues long.

The chain uses TRBV2 and TRBJ2-2, with D possibly matching TRBD2 (6 bases). Trimming left V 5 bases short and J 0 bases short, with 10 bases between. CDR1 is SNHLY and CDR2 is FYNNEI in the germline V gene. The length of the CDR3 is 15 residues. CDR3 sequence reads: CASSTEGTNTGELFF. The CDR3 nucleotides are TGTGCCAGCAGTACGGAGGGGACGAACACCGGGGAGCTGTTTTTT.

CDR3 protein: CASSLAATGSNEQFF. The CDR3 DNA sequence: TGTGCCAGCAGCTTAGCGGCCACAGGGTCTAATGAGCAGTTCTTC. The chain couples TRBV7-9 to TRBJ2-1; D is possibly TRBD1 (6 bases). In germline, CDR1 is SEHNR, CDR2 FQNEAQ (reference sequence). There are 15 residues in the CDR3. V was trimmed by 0 bases and J by 7 bases, leaving 13 bases between them.

This clone appeared a single time. The CDR3 reads CSAGSSWGGRAQYF. The CDR3 coding sequence is TGCAGCGCCGGCAGTTCTTGGGGGGGACGGGCGCAGTATTTT. The chain carries TRBV29-1 and TRBJ2-3; 7 bases are shared with TRBD2. The CDR3 is 14 amino acids. Germline CDR1 SQVTM, CDR2 ANQGSEA. V shed 7 bases, J shed 10 bases, and the junction held 17 bases outside the gene matches.

This chain links TRBV18 with TRBJ2-1; 10 bases fit TRBD2. Trimming took 1 base from V and 3 from J; bases not matched to a gene: 0. The CDR3 is 15 residues long. Germline CDR1 KGHSH, CDR2 LQKENI. CDR3 DNA sequence: TGTGCCAGCTCACCACTAGCGGGGGGCTACAATGAGCAGTTCTTC. This translates into CASSPLAGGYNEQFF.

This clone is a singleton in its sample. The chain is built from TRBV9 and TRBJ2-5; TRBD1 matches at 8 bases. J lost 5 bases, V lost 4 bases, and 10 bases had no gene match. Germline assignment: CDR1 SGDLS and CDR2 YYNGEE. The CDR3 extends over 15 amino acids. CDR3 residues: CASSTRPTGGETQYF. CDR3 bases: TGTGCCAGCAGCACACGCCCAACAGGGGGGGAGACCCAGTACTTC.

The rearrangement joins TRBV5-1 to TRBJ2-2, with 8 bases lining up with TRBD2. V dropped 1 base and J dropped 7; count of bases not matched to a gene: 12. Per the germline V gene, CDR1 is SGHRS and CDR2 is YFSETQ. The CDR3 sequence is 17 residues long. The CDR3 coding sequence is TGCGCCAGCAGCTTGTCGGGGCGGGGGGAGGAGAGCGGGGAGCTGTTTTTT. It codes for CASSLSGRGEESGELFF.

This clone was counted once. V gene TRBV7-6 combines with J gene TRBJ2-5, with no clear D. There are 15 residues in the CDR3. Trimming took off 1 base at V and 1 base at J, with 10 bases between the two ends. Germline-derived CDR1 and CDR2 are SGHVS and FNYEAQ. Here the CDR3 DNA reads TGTGCCAGCAGCTTAGAGGCCGGGTTCCAAGAGACCCAGTACTTC. It codes for CASSLEAGFQETQYF.

A single count supports this clone. This chain links TRBV9 with TRBJ2-5; the match to TRBD2 covers 7 bases. The germline V gene has CDR1 SGDLS and CDR2 YYNGEE. The junction had 6 bases not matched to a gene; V was cut back by 2 bases and J by 2 bases. The CDR3 has 15 amino acids. The CDR3 here is CASSVGGINQETQYF. CDR3 DNA sequence: TGTGCCAGCAGCGTGGGGGGGATAAATCAAGAGACCCAGTACTTC.

This chain connects TRBV19 to TRBJ1-4, with 8 bases fitting TRBD1. With 9 bases clipped from V and 10 bases from J, the junction kept 10 bases outside the gene matches. Germline V gives CDR1 LNHDA, CDR2 SQIVND (reference sequence). The CDR3 extends over 13 amino acids. The CDR3 DNA reads TGTGCCAGCTCAGGACAGGGCATTGGAAAACTGTTTTTT. Its translation: CASSGQGIGKLFF.

CDR3 amino acids: CASSRTSPSGTQYF. The CDR3 DNA reads as TGTGCCAGCAGCCGGACTAGCCCAAGCGGGACCCAGTACTTC. This chain connects TRBV5-4 to TRBJ2-5; 8 nucleotides line up with TRBD2. The CDR3 sequence is 14 residues long. The V gene's germline CDR1 is SGHNT and CDR2 YYREEE (reference sequence). After removal of 4 bases from V and 7 bases from J, the junction contained 9 bases not matched to a gene.

J is TRBJ1-3 and V is TRBV6-5, with a tentative D call TRBD1 (6 bases). Germline CDR1 is MNHEY and CDR2 is SVGAGI. V gave up 6 bases and J gave up 4 bases, with 13 bases separating them. This CDR3 region has 14 residues. CDR3 residues: CASRRGTLGNTIYF. The CDR3 nucleotides read TGTGCCAGCAGAAGGGGGACACTCGGAAACACCATATATTTT.

The gene calls are TRBV18 and TRBJ1-1; no definite D call. Trimming stripped 3 bases from V and 1 base from J, with 12 bases between. The CDR3 contains 15 residues. Germline-derived CDR1 and CDR2 are KGHSH and LQKENI. The CDR3 DNA is TGTGCCAGCTCACCGAGGCCTGGCGGGAACACTGAAGCTTTCTTT. This codes for CASSPRPGGNTEAFF.

The chain is built from TRBV10-3 and TRBJ1-1; 8 positions match TRBD1. The CDR3 runs 15 residues. Germline CDR1 and CDR2: ENHRY and SYGVKD. V shed 10 bases and J 1 base; nucleotides not matched to a gene: 11. This CDR3 reads CATRPGTGSNTEAFF. The CDR3 nucleotides read TGTGCCACCCGTCCCGGGACAGGTTCGAACACTGAAGCTTTCTTT.

The chain couples TRBV2 to TRBJ2-5; a weak D match, TRBD1 (6 bases). CDR1 is SNHLY and CDR2 is FYNNEI in the germline V gene. The length of the CDR3 is 13 residues. The V gene lost 4 bases and the J gene lost 5 bases, with 11 bases spanning the gap. CDR3 protein: CASSGYREETQYF. The CDR3 DNA reads TGTGCCAGCAGTGGGTACAGGGAGGAGACCCAGTACTTC.